This passage covers 30 T cell receptor beta chains from one sample sequenced in a study of blood T cell dynamics during melanoma immunotherapy. TCRdb's copy holds only in-frame clones and misses some; the assay was immunoSEQ multiplex PCR. The sample has around 12,000 clones; 65% to 85% are singletons. Time point defined: pre-treatment baseline. The sequencing here drew on blood, taken from a patient treated with checkpoint blockade. The receptors shown here come from a human donor with melanoma.

This CDR3 reads CASRARGPGNTIYF. The DNA for the CDR3 is TGTGCCAGCAGGGCCAGGGGGCCTGGAAACACCATATATTTT. The rearrangement uses TRBV6-1 and TRBJ1-3; TRBD1 matches 8 bases. Germline V gene sequence: CDR1 MNHNS, CDR2 SASEGT. CDR3 length: 14 residues. V shed 6 bases and J 2 bases; nucleotides not matched to a gene: 3.

The chain links TRBV5-1 to TRBJ2-3, with 8 bases that match TRBD2. CDR1 is SGHRS, CDR2 YFSETQ, per germline. This CDR3 spans 15 amino acids. V lost 5 bases, J lost 5 bases, and 10 bases stayed unmatched. The CDR3 sequence: CASRSLGLGGDTQYF. The CDR3 nucleotides are TGCGCCAGCAGATCCCTGGGACTAGGGGGAGATACGCAGTATTTT.

CDR3 amino acids: CASSLELSGYEQYF. The CDR3 DNA is TGTGCCAGCAGCTTAGAACTGTCCGGCTACGAGCAGTACTTC. This chain uses TRBV7-6 with TRBJ2-7; D unresolved. This CDR3 is 14 amino acids long. Trimming pared 1 base from V and 3 bases from J, leaving 10 bases between. In germline, CDR1 is SGHVS, CDR2 FNYEAQ.

The V and J genes are TRBV28 and TRBJ2-1, with 7 nucleotides matching TRBD2. Germline loops: CDR1 MDHEN, CDR2 SYDVKM. Losses at the gene ends were 3 bases for V and 9 bases for J; bases not matched to a gene: 11. The CDR3 has 15 residues. CDR3 coding DNA: TGTGCCAGCAGTTTCACAAGCGGGGAATCCCGTGAGCAGTTCTTC. This translates into CASSFTSGESREQFF.

This rearrangement joins TRBV11-3 to TRBJ2-7; 10 bases are shared with TRBD1. The J segment lost 3 bases and the V segment lost 5 bases, leaving 4 bases of the junction unmatched. CDR1 SGHNT and CDR2 YENEEA come from the germline V gene. The CDR3 loop spans 14 amino acids. In DNA, the CDR3 is TGTGCCAGCAGCACGGGACAGGGGAACTACGAGCAGTACTTC. As protein: CASSTGQGNYEQYF.

This rearrangement joins TRBV4-2 to TRBJ2-1, with 7 bases that match TRBD2. V trimming: 1 base; J trimming: 6 bases; junction bases outside the gene matches: 15. CDR1 and CDR2 from the germline V gene are LGHNA and YNFKEQ. This CDR3 is built from 18 residues. This CDR3 is CASSQGTTMRERFNEQFF. The CDR3 nucleotides are TGTGCCAGCAGCCAAGGGACGACAATGCGGGAGAGGTTCAATGAGCAGTTCTTC.

The chain has TRBV7-9 and TRBJ2-7; D may be TRBD1 or TRBD2 (5 bases each). Germline assignment: CDR1 SEHNR and CDR2 FQNEAQ (reference sequence). This CDR3 is built from 15 residues. The V end lost 3 bases, the J end lost 3 bases, and 15 bases lay between the germline ends. CDR3 DNA: TGTGCCAGCAGCTTTGGGACCGGCTTTTACTACGAGCAGTACTTC. Its translation is CASSFGTGFYYEQYF.

The V gene is TRBV7-9, the J gene TRBJ2-5; either TRBD1 or TRBD2 may supply D (5 bases each). Germline CDR1 is SEHNR and CDR2 is FQNEAQ (reference sequence). The CDR3 spans 16 residues. Trimming stripped 0 bases from V and 2 bases from J, with 13 bases between. CDR3 in DNA: TGTGCCAGCAGCTTAGCCGCCCGGGACGGTCAAGAGACCCAGTACTTC. Amino acid sequence: CASSLAARDGQETQYF.

This chain connects TRBV20-1 to TRBJ1-5; D gene uncertain. The V gene's germline CDR1 is DFQATT and CDR2 SNEGSKA (reference sequence). Deletions cut 6 bases from V and 6 bases from J, with 9 bases between. This CDR3 region has 11 residues. The CDR3 protein is CSAMAGQPQHF. The CDR3 DNA sequence: TGCAGTGCAATGGCCGGTCAGCCCCAGCATTTT.

The J gene is TRBJ1-4, the V gene TRBV15; possible D gene TRBD1, 5 bases. V lost 0 bases, J lost 5 bases, and 13 bases lay in between. The CDR3 has 16 amino acids. Looked up from germline, CDR1 is LNHNV and CDR2 is YYDKDF (reference sequence). Written as DNA, the CDR3 is TGTGCCACCAGCAGAGATCGAGGCGGGGGAAATGAAAAACTGTTTTTT. Translated, it gives CATSRDRGGGNEKLFF.

This clone appeared a single time. J is TRBJ1-5 and V is TRBV7-2; 8 nucleotides align to TRBD1. Germline V gives CDR1 SGHTA, CDR2 FQGNSA. The length of the CDR3 is 15 residues. The junction had 12 bases not matched to a gene; V was cut back by 5 bases and J by 9 bases. CDR3 amino acids: CASSQARTGLWPQHF. CDR3 bases: TGTGCCAGCAGCCAAGCCAGGACAGGGCTATGGCCCCAGCATTTT.

V and J are TRBV28 and TRBJ1-5; D not resolved. Trimming removed 6 bases at V and 0 bases at J, with 15 bases between. Per germline, CDR1 MDHEN and CDR2 SYDVKM. CDR3 length: 16 amino acids. CDR3 sequence reads: CASSNSNGVSNQPQHF. The CDR3 DNA sequence: TGTGCCAGCAGCAACTCCAACGGGGTTAGCAATCAGCCCCAGCATTTT.

V and J are TRBV18 and TRBJ2-1, with 7 bases fitting TRBD2. V was pared by 0 bases and J by 9 bases, with 11 bases of the junction left unmatched. There are 16 residues in the CDR3. CDR1 is KGHSH and CDR2 is LQKENI in the germline V gene. The CDR3 DNA is TGTGCCAGCTCACCACCCGCAGGGAGGGTAGAGGGTGAGCAGTTCTTC. As protein: CASSPPAGRVEGEQFF.

This chain joins TRBV19 and TRBJ1-1; D not resolved. CDR3 size: 12 residues. Germline loops: CDR1 LNHDA, CDR2 SQIVND (reference sequence). V was clipped by 3 bases and J by 4 bases, with 6 bases between them. The CDR3 sequence is CASSIARTEAFF. The CDR3 coding sequence is TGTGCCAGTAGTATCGCACGCACTGAAGCTTTCTTT.

V is TRBV10-3 and J is TRBJ1-4; D is undetermined. In germline, CDR1 is ENHRY, CDR2 SYGVKD. The CDR3 spans 17 residues. V lost 2 bases to trimming and J lost 0 bases, with 13 bases between them. CDR3 sequence: CAISEEAATSTNEKLFF. CDR3 DNA: TGTGCCATCAGTGAGGAGGCCGCGACCTCAACTAATGAAAAACTGTTTTTT.

V usage is TRBV19 and J usage is TRBJ2-2, with 7 bases lining up with TRBD2. Germline V CDR1 and CDR2: LNHDA, SQIVND (reference sequence). Germline trimming cut 3 bases from V and 4 bases from J; bases unmatched to any gene: 8. This CDR3 has 16 amino acids. As DNA, the CDR3 is TGTGCCAGTAGTATTCTTCCGGGGGGAGCCACCGGGGAGCTGTTTTTT. This codes for CASSILPGGATGELFF. The full variable domain, rest sourced from reference TRBV19 and TRBJ2-2, is DGGITQSPKYLFRKEGQNVTLSCEQNLNHDAMYWYRQDPGQGLRLIYYSQIVNDFQKGDIAEGYSVSREKKESFPLTVTSAQKNPTAFYLCASSILPGGATGELFFGEGSRLTVL.

The rearrangement links TRBV28 to TRBJ2-2; 11 nucleotides line up with TRBD2. The ends lost 3 bases at V and 6 bases at J; junction bases unmatched: 6. Germline CDR1 and CDR2: MDHEN and SYDVKM. The length of the CDR3 is 16 residues. The CDR3 loop reads CASSLEGTSGPGELFF. The CDR3, as DNA: TGTGCCAGCAGTTTGGAGGGGACTAGCGGTCCCGGGGAGCTGTTTTTT.

The gene calls are TRBV9 and TRBJ2-7; D is possibly TRBD2 (5 bases). The germline V gene encodes CDR1 SGDLS and CDR2 YYNGEE. Trimming left V 3 bases short and J 4 bases short, with 8 bases between. CDR3 length: 12 residues. The CDR3 DNA reads TGTGCCAGCAGCGGAGAGGGTTACGAGCAGTACTTC. This translates into CASSGEGYEQYF.

This clone was seen a single time. The CDR3 nucleotides are TGTGCCAGTAGTATGGGAGCCCGCAAAGACCAAGAGACCCAGTACTTC. It yields the protein CASSMGARKDQETQYF. The chain combines TRBV19 with TRBJ2-5, with D perhaps matching TRBD2 (5 bases). V was trimmed by 3 bases and J by 0 bases, leaving 14 bases between them. Germline CDR1 and CDR2: LNHDA and SQIVND (reference sequence). This CDR3 contains 16 residues.

V is TRBV5-1 and J is TRBJ1-6; TRBD1 aligns across 10 bases. In germline, CDR1 is SGHRS, CDR2 YFSETQ. Trimming removed 0 bases from V and 0 bases from J; junction bases left unmatched: 6. The CDR3 consists of 19 residues. CDR3 in DNA: TGCGCCAGCAGCTTGGCCCGGGGACAGGGGAGCTCCTATAATTCACCCCTCCACTTT. It translates to CASSLARGQGSSYNSPLHF.

This rearrangement joins TRBV19 to TRBJ2-7, with TRBD1 identical over 8 bases. This CDR3 has 17 residues. The germline V gene encodes CDR1 LNHDA and CDR2 SQIVND (reference sequence). V shed 6 bases and J 0 bases; nucleotides not matched to a gene: 13. The chain's CDR3 is CASSHRSGQGYSYEQYF. CDR3 coding DNA: TGTGCCAGTAGCCACAGGAGTGGACAGGGATACTCCTACGAGCAGTACTTC.

CDR3 sequence reads: CASSGADFQNEQFF. The CDR3 DNA follows: TGCGCCAGCAGCGGGGCTGACTTTCAAAATGAGCAGTTCTTC. This rearrangement joins TRBV5-1 to TRBJ2-1, with TRBD1 as a possible D gene (5 bases). Trimming cost V 4 bases and J 7 bases, with 15 bases left between them. This CDR3 is 14 amino acids long. Germline loops: CDR1 SGHRS, CDR2 YFSETQ. The full variable domain, completed using reference TRBV5-1 and TRBJ2-1, is KAGVTQTPRYLIKTRGQQVTLSCSPISGHRSVSWYQQTPGQGLQFLFEYFSETQRNKGNFPGRFSGRQFSNSRSEMNVSTLELGDSALYLCASSGADFQNEQFFGPGTRLTVL.

This chain joins TRBV5-1 and TRBJ2-7; D is perhaps TRBD1 (8 bases). Germline lookup yields CDR1 SGHRS and CDR2 YFSETQ. The CDR3 is 15 residues long. With 3 bases removed from V and 4 bases from J, the gap between germline ends came to 17 bases. The CDR3 bases are TGCGCCAGCAGCTCGGAGCGGGACAGGAGTTACGAGCAGTACTTC. This gives the protein CASSSERDRSYEQYF.

The chain has TRBV11-3 and TRBJ1-1; D call uncertain. V lost 5 bases and J lost 0, with 10 bases in between. Looked up from germline, CDR1 is SGHNT and CDR2 is YENEEA. The CDR3 consists of 14 residues. The CDR3 spells CASSEGRVNTEAFF. CDR3 sequence (DNA): TGTGCCAGCAGCGAAGGACGGGTGAACACTGAAGCTTTCTTT.

The CDR3 protein is CASSRDRGTYEQYF. CDR3 sequence (DNA): TGTGCCAGCAGCCGGGACAGGGGAACCTACGAGCAGTACTTC. The gene calls are TRBV11-2 and TRBJ2-7; 10 bases match TRBD1. V gave up 5 bases and J gave up 2 bases; unmatched junction bases: 3. The CDR3 extends over 14 amino acids. Germline V lookup: CDR1 SGHAT, CDR2 FQNNGV.

The V gene is TRBV27, the J gene TRBJ2-4; no clear D gene. The CDR3 covers 15 residues. V was clipped by 6 bases and J by 0 bases, with 12 bases between them. The germline V gene has CDR1 MNHEY and CDR2 SMNVEV (reference sequence). The CDR3 loop reads CASSQPTQAKNIQYF. The CDR3 bases are TGTGCCAGCAGCCAGCCAACCCAAGCCAAAAACATTCAGTACTTC.

The chain recombines TRBV5-6 with TRBJ2-1; 15 nucleotides line up with TRBD2. This CDR3 contains 16 residues. V gave up 4 bases and J gave up 7 bases; unmatched junction bases: 6. CDR1 and CDR2 from the germline V gene are SGHDT and YYEEEE. As DNA, the CDR3 is TGTGCCAGCAGCCGGGGACTAGCGGGGGGTGAAAATGAGCAGTTCTTC. As protein: CASSRGLAGGENEQFF.

The chain carries TRBV28 and TRBJ2-7, with 9 positions matching TRBD1. J gave up 9 bases and V 9 bases, and 18 bases lay outside the gene matches. Germline-derived CDR1 and CDR2 are MDHEN and SYDVKM. The CDR3 is 15 amino acids. Here the CDR3 reads CASYPPGTGPHPQYF. CDR3 nucleotides: TGTGCCAGTTACCCTCCCGGGACAGGGCCTCACCCGCAGTACTTC.

The chain uses TRBV5-6 and TRBJ1-1; 12 bases line up with TRBD1. Unmatched junction bases numbered 6, after V lost 0 bases and J lost 9 bases. From germline, CDR1 is SGHDT and CDR2 YYEEEE. The CDR3 is made up of 15 amino acids. The CDR3 is CASSLVGQGAFKAFF. CDR3 bases: TGTGCCAGCAGCTTGGTGGGACAGGGGGCTTTCAAAGCTTTCTTT.

The J gene is TRBJ2-5, the V gene TRBV9; D is perhaps TRBD1 or TRBD2 (5 bases each). Germline V gives CDR1 SGDLS, CDR2 YYNGEE. CDR3 length: 14 amino acids. Trimming left V 3 bases short and J 3 bases short, with 12 bases between. The CDR3 here is CASSEEGREETQYF. CDR3 DNA: TGTGCCAGCAGCGAAGAGGGACGTGAAGAGACCCAGTACTTC. The full variable domain, in which reference TRBV9 and TRBJ2-5 provide the parts outside the CDR3, is DSGVTQTPKHLITATGQRVTLRCSPRSGDLSVYWYQQSLDQGLQFLIQYYNGEERAKGNILERFSAQQFPDLHSELNLSSLELGDSALYFCASSEEGREETQYFGPGTRLLVL.